This entry is about one T cell receptor (beta chain). What it recognizes is unknown. Via MiXCR, TCRdb re-called the reads, giving one row per CDR3 protein. The sample holds some 680,000 distinct CDR3 sequences, 35% seen once. V was cut by 7 bases and J by 3 bases, with 9 bases left in between. There are 11 residues in the CDR3. Germline lookup yields CDR1 SQVTM and CDR2 ANQGSEA. The sample originates from a study of T cell repertoires in cytomegalovirus infection. Across the whole study: From public TCR beta signatures came an indication of both CMV infection and matching HLA type.

General study points: Cumulative public TCR beta family frequency identified carriers of CMV plus the relevant HLA. Ex vivo responses were dominated by HLA-C-restricted CMV-specific TCR beta clonotypes.

This receptor was taken from a human donor in good health (CMV status not recorded). Some clones in this sample may be carry-over from other donors' samples. The gene calls are TRBV29-1 and TRBJ2-5, with D possibly matching TRBD1 (5 bases). The sample comprised PBMCs. The CDR3 sequence is CSGADKETQYF. DNA for the CDR3: TGCAGCGGCGCGGACAAAGAGACCCAGTACTTC. The full variable domain, completed using reference TRBV29-1 and TRBJ2-5, is SAVISQKPSRDICQRGTSLTIQCQVDSQVTMMFWYRQQPGQSLTLIATANQGSEATYESGFVIDKFPISRPNLTFSTLTVSNMSPEDSSIYLCSGADKETQYFGPGTRLLVL.